This passage covers 14 T cell receptor beta chains from one sample sequenced in a study of shared clonotypes between healthy human individuals. Assay: immunoSEQ multiplex PCR; the TCRdb copy retains only in-frame clones and omits some. The sample lists 1.5 million to 2.5 million clones; roughly 94% were seen once. Naivety among CD8 cells was defined by CD45RO negativity and positive CCR7 selection, thereby excluding terminally differentiated effector memory CD45RA+ cells. Source material: naive CD8+ T cells sorted from blood. These receptors all stem from a man in his late teens or twenties in good health.

This sequence joins TRBV6-1 and TRBJ1-2; D is undetermined. V lost 3 bases and J 6 bases, leaving 20 bases between the germline ends. This CDR3 is built from 16 residues. In germline, CDR1 is MNHNS, CDR2 SASEGT. CDR3 DNA: TGTGCCAGCAGTGACGCAATGGGTGCCTTTAGTGATGGCTACACCTTC. It is translated as CASSDAMGAFSDGYTF.

V gene TRBV27 combines with J gene TRBJ2-5; 12 bases fit TRBD2. Germline V gene sequence: CDR1 MNHEY, CDR2 SMNVEV (reference sequence). V was pared by 4 bases and J by 5 bases, with 5 bases of the junction left unmatched. The CDR3 is made up of 15 amino acids. Here the CDR3 reads CASSSSGRAGETQYF. DNA for the CDR3: TGTGCCAGCAGTTCTAGCGGGAGGGCCGGGGAGACCCAGTACTTC.

This rearrangement joins TRBV6-6 to TRBJ1-5; tentatively, D is TRBD1 (6 bases). V was shortened by 3 bases and J by 7 bases, with 13 bases between the two germline ends. The germline V gene encodes CDR1 MNHNY and CDR2 SVGAGI (reference sequence). This CDR3 is 14 amino acids long. The CDR3 DNA follows: TGTGCCAGCAGTTATTTACAGGGTAAGCAGCCCCAGCATTTT. Protein sequence: CASSYLQGKQPQHF.

The chain is built from TRBV13 and TRBJ2-5, with 8 bases that match TRBD1. Trimming at V came to 2 bases and at J to 1 base, leaving 3 bases not matched to a gene. The CDR3 loop spans 15 amino acids. Germline-derived CDR1 and CDR2 are PRHDT and FYEKMQ (reference sequence). This CDR3 reads CASSLYRGSQETQYF. The CDR3 DNA reads TGTGCCAGCAGCTTATACAGGGGGTCCCAAGAGACCCAGTACTTC.

The chain has TRBV4-1 and TRBJ2-7; D may be TRBD1 (6 bases). Germline CDR1 reads MGHRA; CDR2 reads YSYEKL. Trimming took off 1 base at V and 1 base at J, with 23 bases between the two ends. The length of the CDR3 is 19 residues. The CDR3 nucleotides read TGCGCCAGCAGCCAAGCGGCGACAAGGTTTGACAGGAGTTCCTACGAGCAGTACTTC. Encoded protein: CASSQAATRFDRSSYEQYF.

This chain connects TRBV6-5 to TRBJ2-7; tentatively, D is TRBD1 or TRBD2 (5 bases each). The germline V gene encodes CDR1 MNHEY and CDR2 SVGAGI. This CDR3 comprises 15 residues. The V end lost 5 bases, the J end lost 0 bases, and 14 bases lay between the germline ends. The CDR3 sequence is CASSHRDGPSYEQYF. For the CDR3, the DNA is TGTGCCAGCAGTCACCGGGACGGCCCCTCCTACGAGCAGTACTTC.

The chain recombines TRBV27 with TRBJ2-7, with 8 bases fitting TRBD2. Looked up from germline, CDR1 is MNHEY and CDR2 is SMNVEV (reference sequence). V dropped 10 bases and J dropped 6; count of bases not matched to a gene: 14. The CDR3 contains 14 residues. The CDR3 protein is CATKPGLAGSEQYF. The CDR3 bases are TGTGCCACCAAGCCAGGACTAGCCGGCAGCGAGCAGTACTTC.

The genes are TRBV7-9 and TRBJ1-2, with TRBD1 as a possible D gene (5 bases). Germline CDR1 and CDR2: SEHNR and FQNEAQ (reference sequence). This CDR3 comprises 14 residues. Trimming pared 5 bases from V and 2 bases from J, leaving 12 bases between. The CDR3 DNA is TGTGCCAGCAGCGCCCTGGGGCAGAACTATGGCTACACCTTC. Protein product: CASSALGQNYGYTF. The complete variable domain, with remaining parts taken from reference TRBV7-9 and TRBJ1-2, reads DTGVSQNPRHKITKRGQNVTFRCDPISEHNRLYWYRQTLGQGPEFLTYFQNEAQLEKSRLLSDRFSAERPKGSFSTLEIQRTEQGDSAMYLCASSALGQNYGYTFGSGTRLTVV.

V gene TRBV2 combines with J gene TRBJ1-2; tentative D call: TRBD1 (6 bases). Germline V gene lookup returns CDR1 SNHLY and CDR2 FYNNEI. The V gene lost 5 bases and the J gene lost 12 bases, with 16 bases spanning the gap. CDR3 length equals 12 residues. In nucleotides, the CDR3 is TGTGCCAGCAGTTTCTCAGGGGATGGGAACACCTTC. Translating gives CASSFSGDGNTF.

The chain uses TRBV27 and TRBJ1-6; no clear D gene. There are 14 residues in the CDR3. V lost 6 bases, J lost 0 bases, and 6 bases lay in between. Per germline, CDR1 MNHEY and CDR2 SMNVEV (reference sequence). The CDR3 loop reads CASSPLSYNSPLHF. In DNA, the CDR3 is TGTGCCAGCAGCCCACTCTCCTATAATTCACCCCTCCACTTT.

The CDR3 DNA sequence: TGTGCCAGCAGTGATGACACCGGGGAGCTGTTTTTT. It translates to CASSDDTGELFF. V usage is TRBV25-1 and J usage is TRBJ2-2, with D unresolved. V gave up 3 bases and J gave up 3 bases, with 2 bases separating them. The CDR3 totals 12 residues. Germline values: CDR1 MGHDK, CDR2 SYGVNS.

Only one count was recorded for this clone. V is TRBV6-5 and J is TRBJ2-7; tentatively, D is TRBD2 (5 bases). Per the germline V gene, CDR1 is MNHEY and CDR2 is SVGAGI. This CDR3 has 14 amino acids. V was clipped by 4 bases and J by 3 bases, with 13 bases between them. CDR3 loop: CASSSLPEGYEQYF. Written as DNA, the CDR3 is TGTGCCAGCAGTTCCCTACCAGAGGGCTACGAGCAGTACTTC.

The chain combines TRBV27 with TRBJ2-5, with 9 bases that match TRBD2. Germline V gene lookup returns CDR1 MNHEY and CDR2 SMNVEV (reference sequence). The CDR3 has 16 amino acids. V was clipped by 5 bases and J by 5 bases; unmatched bases: 12. The CDR3 spells CASSPSSGEVGETQYF. CDR3 nucleotides: TGTGCCAGCAGTCCATCTAGCGGGGAGGTCGGGGAGACCCAGTACTTC.

The rearrangement uses TRBV4-1 and TRBJ2-1; 9 positions agree with TRBD2. This CDR3 has 15 residues. J lost 8 bases, V lost 1 base, and 6 bases had no gene match. Germline V gene data show CDR1 as MGHRA and CDR2 as YSYEKL. DNA of the CDR3: TGCGCCAGCAGCCAAGGCCCCTCTAGCGGGGATGAGCAGTTCTTC. It is translated as CASSQGPSSGDEQFF.